These 6 T cell receptor beta chains originate from one sample sequenced in a study of blood T cell repertoires in COVID-19. Some clones are missing from TCRdb's copy, which holds only in-frame ones; the method was immunoSEQ multiplex PCR. The repertoire holds 150,000 or so clones, around 80% seen once, with 10% to 15% in the top ten. Material: PBMCs or T cells enriched from blood (not recorded which). These receptors were obtained from a woman aged 60-75 years who had recovered from COVID-19.

V is TRBV30 and J is TRBJ1-4; 8 bases align to TRBD1. Germline CDR1 is GTSNPN and CDR2 is SVGIG (reference sequence). V was clipped by 4 bases and J by 5 bases; unmatched bases: 6. The length of the CDR3 is 14 residues. CDR3 loop: CAWIRPGGNEKLFF. The CDR3 coding sequence is TGTGCCTGGATAAGGCCAGGGGGCAATGAAAAACTGTTTTTT.

The rearrangement uses TRBV7-2 and TRBJ1-2; D is ambiguous. Trimming shortened V by 2 bases and J by 6 bases, and 22 bases separated the two germline ends. This CDR3 has 17 amino acids. Germline lookup yields CDR1 SGHTA and CDR2 FQGNSA. CDR3 protein: CASSLSWRAGGFNGYTF. In DNA, the CDR3 is TGTGCCAGCAGCTTATCTTGGAGGGCAGGAGGTTTTAATGGCTACACCTTC.

The V and J genes are TRBV20-1 and TRBJ2-3; D is ambiguous. In germline, CDR1 is DFQATT, CDR2 SNEGSKA (reference sequence). This CDR3 spans 11 amino acids. Deletions cut 5 bases from V and 4 bases from J, with 7 bases between. The CDR3 sequence is CSAYTPDTQYF. The CDR3 DNA follows: TGCAGTGCTTACACCCCAGATACGCAGTATTTT.

This chain connects TRBV7-6 to TRBJ2-5, with 8 bases that match TRBD2. The germline CDR1 and CDR2 sequences are SGHVS and FNYEAQ. V dropped 6 bases and J dropped 2; count of bases not matched to a gene: 11. This CDR3 comprises 16 residues. The CDR3 spells CASSPRSSGVQETQYF. The CDR3, as DNA: TGTGCCAGCAGTCCGAGGAGTAGCGGGGTACAAGAGACCCAGTACTTC.

CDR3 region: CASTASGSEQYF. For the CDR3, the DNA is TGTGCCAGCACCGCAAGCGGGAGCGAGCAGTACTTC. The chain recombines TRBV3-1 (or the pseudogene TRBV3-2) with TRBJ2-7, with TRBD2 identical over 8 bases. Germline CDR1 is LGHDT and CDR2 is YNNKEL (reference sequence). The CDR3 covers 12 residues. With 7 bases clipped from V and 6 bases from J, the junction kept 5 bases outside the gene matches.

V usage is TRBV6-5 and J usage is TRBJ1-5; D may be TRBD1 (6 bases). V lost 7 bases and J 2 bases, leaving 9 bases between the germline ends. Germline lookup yields CDR1 MNHEY and CDR2 SVGAGI. The CDR3 spans 13 residues. The CDR3 DNA reads as TGTGCCAGCAAAGGGGGTGGCAATCAGCCCCAGCATTTT. This sequence encodes CASKGGGNQPQHF.